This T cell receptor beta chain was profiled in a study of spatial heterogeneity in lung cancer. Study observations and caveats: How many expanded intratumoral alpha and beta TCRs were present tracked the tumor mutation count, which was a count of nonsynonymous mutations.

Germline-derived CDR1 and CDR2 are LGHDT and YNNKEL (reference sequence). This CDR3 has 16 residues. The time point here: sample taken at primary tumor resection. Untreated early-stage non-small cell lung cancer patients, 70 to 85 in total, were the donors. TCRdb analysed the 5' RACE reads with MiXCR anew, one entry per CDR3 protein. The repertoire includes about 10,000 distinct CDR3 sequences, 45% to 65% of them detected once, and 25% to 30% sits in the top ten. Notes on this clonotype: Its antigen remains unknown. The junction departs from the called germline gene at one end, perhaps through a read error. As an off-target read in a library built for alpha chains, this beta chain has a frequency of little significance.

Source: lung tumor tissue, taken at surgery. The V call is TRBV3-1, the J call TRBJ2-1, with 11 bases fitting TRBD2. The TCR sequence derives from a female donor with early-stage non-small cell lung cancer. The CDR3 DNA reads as TGTGCCAGCCGCCAGGCCAGTAGCGGGGGGGCGAATGAGCAGTTCTTC. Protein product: CASRQASSGGANEQFF.